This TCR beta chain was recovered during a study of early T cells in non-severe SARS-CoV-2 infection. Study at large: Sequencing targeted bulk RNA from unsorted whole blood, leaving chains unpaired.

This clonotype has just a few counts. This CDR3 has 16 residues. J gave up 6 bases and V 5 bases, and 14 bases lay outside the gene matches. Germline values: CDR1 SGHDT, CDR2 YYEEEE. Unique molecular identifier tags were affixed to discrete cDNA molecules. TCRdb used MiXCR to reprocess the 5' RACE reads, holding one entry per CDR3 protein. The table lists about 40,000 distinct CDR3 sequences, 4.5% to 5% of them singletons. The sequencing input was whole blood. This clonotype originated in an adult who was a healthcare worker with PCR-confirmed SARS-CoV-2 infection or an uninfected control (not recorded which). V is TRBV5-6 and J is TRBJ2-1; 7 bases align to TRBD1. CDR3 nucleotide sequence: TGTGCCAGCAGTTCACAGGGGAATCGGGCGTTCAATGAGCAGTTCTTC. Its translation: CASSSQGNRAFNEQFF.